This T cell receptor beta chain emerged from a study of STAT5B mutations in CD4+ large granular lymphocyte leukemia. V shed 3 bases and J 7 bases; nucleotides not matched to a gene: 6. The CDR3 spans 16 residues. Germline assignment: CDR1 MNHEY and CDR2 SMNVEV (reference sequence). Only in-frame clones appear in the TCRdb table, and some are missing; sequencing was by immunoSEQ multiplex PCR. The sample includes fewer than 25,000 clones, around 85% of them seen just once. The TCR originated in a human donor in good health. The gene calls are TRBV27 and TRBJ2-2, with TRBD2 matching 12 bases. Sequencing was performed on CD4+ T cells from blood buffy coats. The chain's CDR3 is CASSLARTSGIGELFF. The CDR3 DNA is TGTGCCAGCAGTTTGGCCAGGACTAGCGGGATCGGGGAGCTGTTTTTT.